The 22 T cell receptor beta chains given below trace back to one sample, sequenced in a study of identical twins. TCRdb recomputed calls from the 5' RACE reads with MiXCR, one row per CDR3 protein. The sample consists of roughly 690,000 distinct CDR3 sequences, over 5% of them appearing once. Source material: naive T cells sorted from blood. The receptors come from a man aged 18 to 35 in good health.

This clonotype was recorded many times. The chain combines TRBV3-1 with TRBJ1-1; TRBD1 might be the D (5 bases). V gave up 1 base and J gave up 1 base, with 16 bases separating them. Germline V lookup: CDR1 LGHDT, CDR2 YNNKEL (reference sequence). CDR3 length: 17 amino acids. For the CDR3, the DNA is TGTGCCAGCAGCCAAGGCTCGCTCGTGAGGGGGAACACTGAAGCTTTCTTT. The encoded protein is CASSQGSLVRGNTEAFF.

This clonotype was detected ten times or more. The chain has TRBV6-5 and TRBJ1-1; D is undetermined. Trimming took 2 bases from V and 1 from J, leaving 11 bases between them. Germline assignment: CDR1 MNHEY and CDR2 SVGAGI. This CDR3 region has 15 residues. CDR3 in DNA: TGTGCCAGCAGTTACCTACGGGCGACGAACACTGAAGCTTTCTTT. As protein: CASSYLRATNTEAFF.

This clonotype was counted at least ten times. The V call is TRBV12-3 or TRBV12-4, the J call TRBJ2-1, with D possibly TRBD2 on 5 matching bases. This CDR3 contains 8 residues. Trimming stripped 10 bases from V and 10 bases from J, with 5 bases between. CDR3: CATGEQFF. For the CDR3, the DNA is TGTGCCACGGGGGAGCAGTTCTTC.

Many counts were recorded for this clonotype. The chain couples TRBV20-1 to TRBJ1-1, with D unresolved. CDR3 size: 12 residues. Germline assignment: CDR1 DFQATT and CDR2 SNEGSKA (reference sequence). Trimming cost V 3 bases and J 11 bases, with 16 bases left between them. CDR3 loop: CSASDGRLEAFF. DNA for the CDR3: TGCAGTGCTAGTGACGGACGCCTAGAGGCTTTCTTT.

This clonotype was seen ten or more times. The CDR3 DNA reads TGTGCCAGCAGTATCCAGTCCTACGAGCAGTACTTC. Its protein product is CASSIQSYEQYF. The V and J genes are TRBV6-1 and TRBJ2-7; D is uncertain. The CDR3 loop spans 12 amino acids. The V end was cut by 5 bases, the J end by 1 base, with 6 bases between. Per germline, CDR1 MNHNS and CDR2 SASEGT.

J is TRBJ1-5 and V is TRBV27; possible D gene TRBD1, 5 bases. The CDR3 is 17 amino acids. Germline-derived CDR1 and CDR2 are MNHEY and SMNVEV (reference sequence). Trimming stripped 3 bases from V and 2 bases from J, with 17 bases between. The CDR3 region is CASSLPGRRGRNQPQHF. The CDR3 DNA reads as TGTGCCAGCAGTTTGCCGGGACGGCGGGGCCGCAATCAGCCCCAGCATTTT.

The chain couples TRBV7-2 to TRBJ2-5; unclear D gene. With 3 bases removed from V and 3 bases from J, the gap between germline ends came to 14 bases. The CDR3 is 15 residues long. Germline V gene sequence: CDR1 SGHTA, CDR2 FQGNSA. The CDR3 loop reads CASSFQSLVEETQYF. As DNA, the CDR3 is TGTGCCAGCAGCTTTCAGAGTCTAGTCGAAGAGACCCAGTACTTC.

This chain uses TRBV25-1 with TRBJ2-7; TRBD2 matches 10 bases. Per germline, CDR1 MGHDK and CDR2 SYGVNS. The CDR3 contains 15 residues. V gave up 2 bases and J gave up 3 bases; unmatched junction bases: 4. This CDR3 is CASSEGTSGDYEQYF. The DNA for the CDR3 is TGTGCCAGCAGTGAAGGCACTAGCGGGGACTACGAGCAGTACTTC.

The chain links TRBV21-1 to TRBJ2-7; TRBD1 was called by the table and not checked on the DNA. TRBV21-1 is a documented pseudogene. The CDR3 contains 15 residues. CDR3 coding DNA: TGTGCCAGCAGCAAAGAGGGGGCGACGCGCTACGAGCAGTACTTC. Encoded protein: CASSKEGATRYEQYF.

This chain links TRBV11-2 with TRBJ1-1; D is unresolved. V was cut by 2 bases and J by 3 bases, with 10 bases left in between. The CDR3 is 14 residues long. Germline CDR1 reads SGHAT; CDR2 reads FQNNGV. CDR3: CASSLSPADTEAFF. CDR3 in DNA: TGTGCCAGCAGCTTATCCCCGGCGGACACTGAAGCTTTCTTT. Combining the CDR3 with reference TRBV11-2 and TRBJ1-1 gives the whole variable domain EAGVAQSPRYKIIEKRQSVAFWCNPISGHATLYWYQQILGQGPKLLIQFQNNGVVDDSQLPKDRFSAERLKGVDSTLKIQPAKLEDSAVYLCASSLSPADTEAFFGQGTRLTVV.

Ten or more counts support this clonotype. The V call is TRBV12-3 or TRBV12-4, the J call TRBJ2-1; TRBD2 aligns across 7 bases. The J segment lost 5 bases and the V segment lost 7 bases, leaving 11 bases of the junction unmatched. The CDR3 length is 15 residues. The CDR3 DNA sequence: TGTGCCAGCATCCATACTAGCGCTAGGAACAATGAGCAGTTCTTC. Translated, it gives CASIHTSARNNEQFF.

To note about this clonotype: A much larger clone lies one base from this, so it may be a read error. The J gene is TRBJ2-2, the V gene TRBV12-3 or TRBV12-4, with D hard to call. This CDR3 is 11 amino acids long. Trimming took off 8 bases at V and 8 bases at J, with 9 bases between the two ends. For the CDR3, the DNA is TGTGCCAGCTCGAAAATGGGGGAGCTGTTTTTT. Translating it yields CASSKMGELFF.

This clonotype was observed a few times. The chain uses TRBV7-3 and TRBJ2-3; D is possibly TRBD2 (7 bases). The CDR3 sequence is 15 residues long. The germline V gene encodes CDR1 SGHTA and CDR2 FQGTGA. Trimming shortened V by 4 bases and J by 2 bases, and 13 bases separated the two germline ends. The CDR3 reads CASSSIGGVTDTQYF. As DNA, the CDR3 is TGTGCCAGCAGCTCCATAGGGGGGGTCACAGATACGCAGTATTTT. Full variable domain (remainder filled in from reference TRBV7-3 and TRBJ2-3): GAGVSQTPSNKVTEKGKYVELRCDPISGHTALYWYRQSLGQGPEFLIYFQGTGAADDSGLPNDRFFAVRPEGSVSTLKIQRTERGDSAVYLCASSSIGGVTDTQYFGPGTRLTVL.

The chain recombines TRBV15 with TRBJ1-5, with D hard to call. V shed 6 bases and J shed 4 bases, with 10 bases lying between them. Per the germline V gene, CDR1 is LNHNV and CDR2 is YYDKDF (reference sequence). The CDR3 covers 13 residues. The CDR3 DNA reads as TGTGCCACCAGTGGTCCGGGAAATCAGCCCCAGCATTTT. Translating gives CATSGPGNQPQHF.

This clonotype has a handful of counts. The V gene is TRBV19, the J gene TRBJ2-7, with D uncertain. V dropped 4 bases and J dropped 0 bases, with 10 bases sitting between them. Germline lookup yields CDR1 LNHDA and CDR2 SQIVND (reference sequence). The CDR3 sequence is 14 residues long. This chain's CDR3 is CASSKTSSSYEQYV. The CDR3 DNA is TGTGCCAGTAGTAAAACAAGTAGCTCCTACGAGCAGTACGTC.

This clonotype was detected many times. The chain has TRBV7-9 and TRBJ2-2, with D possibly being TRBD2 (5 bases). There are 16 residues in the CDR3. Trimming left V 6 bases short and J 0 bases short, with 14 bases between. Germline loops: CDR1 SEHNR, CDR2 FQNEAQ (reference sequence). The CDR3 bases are TGTGCCAGCAGTCCATTTGGACTCACGAACACCGGGGAGCTGTTTTTT. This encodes CASSPFGLTNTGELFF.

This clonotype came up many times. CDR3 region: CASSASEQYF. CDR3 coding DNA: TGTGCCAGCAGCGCTAGCGAGCAGTACTTC. The J gene is TRBJ2-7, the V gene TRBV7-9; D is unclear. CDR3 length: 10 amino acids. Germline V CDR1 and CDR2: SEHNR, FQNEAQ (reference sequence). Trimming removed 5 bases at V and 6 bases at J, with 5 bases between.

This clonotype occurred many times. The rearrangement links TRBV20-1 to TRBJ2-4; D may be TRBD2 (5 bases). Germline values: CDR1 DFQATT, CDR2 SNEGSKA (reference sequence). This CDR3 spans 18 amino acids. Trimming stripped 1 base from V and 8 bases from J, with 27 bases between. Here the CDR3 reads CSARAVPALSGSGDIQYF. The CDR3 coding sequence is TGCAGTGCTAGAGCCGTCCCGGCGCTTTCGGGGTCCGGGGACATTCAGTACTTC.

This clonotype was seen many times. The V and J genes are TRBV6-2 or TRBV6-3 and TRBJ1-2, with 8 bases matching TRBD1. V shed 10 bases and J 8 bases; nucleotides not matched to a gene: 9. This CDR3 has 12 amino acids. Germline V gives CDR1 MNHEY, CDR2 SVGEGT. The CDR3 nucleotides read TGTGCCATAGGCCAGGGGGCGACAGGCTACACCTTC. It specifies CAIGQGATGYTF.

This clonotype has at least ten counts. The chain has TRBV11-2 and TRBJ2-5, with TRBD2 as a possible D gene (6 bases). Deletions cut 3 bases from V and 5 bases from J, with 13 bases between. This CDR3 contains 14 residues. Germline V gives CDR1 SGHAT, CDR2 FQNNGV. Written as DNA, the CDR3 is TGTGCCAGCAGCTTCAGTGTCGCGGGGGAGACCCAGTACTTC. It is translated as CASSFSVAGETQYF. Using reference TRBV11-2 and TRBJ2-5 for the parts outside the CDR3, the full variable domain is EAGVAQSPRYKIIEKRQSVAFWCNPISGHATLYWYQQILGQGPKLLIQFQNNGVVDDSQLPKDRFSAERLKGVDSTLKIQPAKLEDSAVYLCASSFSVAGETQYFGPGTRLLVL.

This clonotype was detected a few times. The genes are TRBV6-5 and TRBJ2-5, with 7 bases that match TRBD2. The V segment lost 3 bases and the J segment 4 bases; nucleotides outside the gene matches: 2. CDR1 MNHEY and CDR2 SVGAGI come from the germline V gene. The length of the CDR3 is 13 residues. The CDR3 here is CASSYLAGETQYF. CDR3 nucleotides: TGTGCCAGCAGTTATTTAGCGGGAGAGACCCAGTACTTC.

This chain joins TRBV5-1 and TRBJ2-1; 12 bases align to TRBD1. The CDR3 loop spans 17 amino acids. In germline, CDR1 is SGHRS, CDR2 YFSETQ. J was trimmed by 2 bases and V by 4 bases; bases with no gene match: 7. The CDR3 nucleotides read TGCGCCAGCAGCCCTCCCGGGACAGGGGGCGCCTACAATGAGCAGTTCTTC. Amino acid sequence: CASSPPGTGGAYNEQFF.